This T cell receptor beta chain was retrieved from a study of CD8+ T cells in alopecia areata. Extracted RNA was reverse transcribed, and the resulting cDNA served as sequencing template. The protocol was immunoSEQ multiplex PCR, while the TCRdb copy is restricted to in-frame clones and leaves out a portion. Of 200,000 or so clones listed, approximately 61% were seen once; the top ten hold 0.45%. This receptor was identified in a human donor with alopecia areata. The sample consisted of CD4+ T cells sorted from blood, taken at week 0.

The CDR3 DNA reads TGTGCCAGCAGCGAACAGTGGGGCTATGGCTACACCTTC. This sequence encodes CASSEQWGYGYTF. V is TRBV7-9 and J is TRBJ1-2; D remains unclear. Deletions cut 5 bases from V and 4 bases from J, with 11 bases between. Germline assignment: CDR1 SEHNR and CDR2 FQNEAQ (reference sequence). The CDR3 contains 13 residues.